This T cell receptor (beta chain) was recorded in a study of cytomegalovirus exposure and HLA in healthy donors. Regarding the study as a whole: TCR beta sequences reportedly predicted most subjects' HLA-A and HLA-B alleles accurately. A reported reduction in N-insertions relative to the approximately 600-donor mean was seen in an Asian-associated ancestry cluster in a later analysis. When analyzed later, the rates of TCR association showed variation by HLA locus, with DRB1 the most and HLA-C the fewest.

V lost 3 bases to trimming and J lost 3 bases; unmatched junction nucleotides: 4. Germline V gene data show CDR1 as SQVTM and CDR2 as ANQGSEA. The CDR3 sequence is 14 residues long. Primers: 60 Vbeta forward and 13 Jbeta reverse. Sequenced by immunoSEQ multiplex PCR; TCRdb stores in-frame clones only, minus some. Here the sample spans 200,000 to 250,000 clones, 60% to 80% being singletons. This clone has only a few counts. No antigen is known for it. Other DNA sequences within the sample encode an identical CDR3. This clonotype was obtained from a woman under 40 in good health and CMV-seronegative. The material sequenced was PBMCs. The rearrangement links TRBV29-1 to TRBJ2-1; 8 nucleotides line up with TRBD1. The CDR3 bases are TGCAGCGTTGATCTTGGACAGGGCTACAATGAGCAGTTCTTC. Protein: CSVDLGQGYNEQFF.